A selection of T cell receptor beta chains follows, all from one sample in a study of blood T cell repertoires in COVID-19. Data came from immunoSEQ multiplex PCR; TCRdb stores just in-frame clones and leaves some out. The sample shows 200,000 to 250,000 clones, 82% of them seen only once. The specimen sequenced was peripheral blood. The receptors were sampled from a woman older than 75 with COVID-19, enrolled during active disease. Both conserved end residues are part of each CDR3. A D gene is named only where the DNA matches it firmly. Clone size is stated in some rows and not others, as once, few, many or a class when expanded.

CDR3 protein: CASSSRQGLEQFF
CDR3 DNA: TGTGCCAGCAGCTCAAGACAGGGTCTTGAGCAGTTCTTC
clone size: few
V gene: TRBV7-3
J gene: TRBJ2-1
D gene: TRBD1

CDR3 protein: CASSSGTGGDEQYF
CDR3 DNA: TGCGCCAGCAGCTCCGGGACAGGGGGCGACGAGCAGTACTTC
clone size: .
V gene: TRBV5-1
J gene: TRBJ2-7
D gene: TRBD1

CDR3 protein: CASSQDRRAGGLQPQHF
CDR3 DNA: TGCGCCAGCAGCCAAGATCGGCGGGCAGGGGGCCTTCAGCCCCAGCATTTT
clone size: .
V gene: TRBV4-1
J gene: TRBJ1-5
D gene: TRBD1

CDR3 protein: CASSVDPGRNTEAFF
CDR3 DNA: TGTGCCAGCAGCGTAGATCCAGGCCGGAACACTGAAGCTTTCTTT
clone size: .
V gene: TRBV9
J gene: TRBJ1-1
D gene: .

CDR3 protein: CASSLVTSGYNEQFF
CDR3 DNA: TGCGCCAGCAGCTTGGTAACTAGCGGGTACAATGAGCAGTTCTTC
clone size: once
V gene: TRBV5-1
J gene: TRBJ2-1
D gene: TRBD2

CDR3 protein: CASSQDAPREETQYF
CDR3 DNA: TGTGCCAGCAGCCAAGATGCCCCCAGGGAAGAGACCCAGTACTTC
clone size: .
V gene: TRBV14
J gene: TRBJ2-5
D gene: .

CDR3 protein: CASSVELAGGAGELFF
CDR3 DNA: TGTGCCAGCAGCGTAGAACTAGCGGGAGGGGCCGGGGAGCTGTTTTTT
clone size: .
V gene: TRBV9
J gene: TRBJ2-2
D gene: TRBD2

CDR3 protein: CSAGRSEAFF
CDR3 DNA: TGCAGTGCTGGGAGGAGTGAAGCTTTCTTT
clone size: .
V gene: TRBV20-1
J gene: TRBJ1-1
D gene: .

CDR3 protein: CASSQSGGTGELFF
CDR3 DNA: TGTGCCAGCAGCCAGAGCGGGGGGACCGGGGAGCTGTTTTTT
clone size: once
V gene: TRBV3-1/TRBV3-2
J gene: TRBJ2-2
D gene: TRBD2

CDR3 protein: CASSYSGHPSGNTIYF
CDR3 DNA: TGTGCCAGCAGTTACTCGGGACACCCCTCTGGAAACACCATATATTTT
clone size: .
V gene: TRBV6-5
J gene: TRBJ1-3
D gene: .

CDR3 protein: CASSQGGRGGELFF
CDR3 DNA: TGCGCCAGCAGCCAAGGAGGGCGCGGCGGGGAGCTGTTTTTT
clone size: once
V gene: TRBV4-1
J gene: TRBJ2-2
D gene: .

CDR3 protein: CASSRDTYGLAGKETQYF
CDR3 DNA: TGTGCCAGCAGCCGGGATACCTATGGACTAGCGGGAAAAGAGACCCAGTACTTC
clone size: .
V gene: TRBV5-5
J gene: TRBJ2-5
D gene: TRBD2

CDR3 protein: CASSVVPNGGAEYNSPLHF
CDR3 DNA: TGTGCCAGCAGCGTAGTTCCGAACGGCGGAGCAGAATATAATTCACCCCTCCACTTT
clone size: .
V gene: TRBV9
J gene: TRBJ1-6
D gene: .

CDR3 protein: CASIPDRRSTEAFF
CDR3 DNA: TGTGCCAGCATCCCTGACCGGAGAAGCACTGAAGCTTTCTTT
clone size: .
V gene: TRBV7-8
J gene: TRBJ1-1
D gene: .

CDR3 protein: CASSGLGAPAYNEQFF
CDR3 DNA: TGTGCCAGCAGTGGCCTCGGAGCGCCTGCCTACAATGAGCAGTTCTTC
clone size: .
V gene: TRBV28
J gene: TRBJ2-1
D gene: .

CDR3 protein: CASSFREGYTF
CDR3 DNA: TGTGCCAGCAGCTTCAGGGAAGGCTACACCTTC
clone size: .
V gene: TRBV5-6
J gene: TRBJ1-2
D gene: .

CDR3 protein: CASSTDRGTEAFF
CDR3 DNA: TGTGCCAGCAGTACTGACAGGGGTACTGAAGCTTTCTTT
clone size: .
V gene: TRBV6-6
J gene: TRBJ1-1
D gene: TRBD1

CDR3 protein: CASSLTQEGTQYF
CDR3 DNA: TGTGCCAGCAGCCTAACCCAGGAGGGTACGCAGTATTTT
clone size: .
V gene: TRBV7-3
J gene: TRBJ2-3
D gene: .

CDR3 protein: CASCVTVNQPQHF
CDR3 DNA: TGCGCCAGTTGCGTGACAGTCAATCAGCCCCAGCATTTT
clone size: .
V gene: TRBV10-2
J gene: TRBJ1-5
D gene: .

CDR3 protein: CAYRLSSYNSPLHF
CDR3 DNA: TGCGCCTATCGACTCAGCTCCTATAATTCACCCCTCCACTTT
clone size: .
V gene: TRBV10-1
J gene: TRBJ1-6
D gene: .

CDR3 protein: CASSVSNSPLHF
CDR3 DNA: TGTGCCAGTAGTGTCAGTAATTCACCCCTCCACTTT
clone size: .
V gene: TRBV19
J gene: TRBJ1-6
D gene: .

CDR3 protein: CASKARGHYEQYF
CDR3 DNA: TGTGCCAGTAAGGCCAGAGGGCACTACGAGCAGTACTTC
clone size: .
V gene: TRBV19
J gene: TRBJ2-7
D gene: .

CDR3 protein: CATSRDDRVRQPQHF
CDR3 DNA: TGTGCCACCAGCAGAGATGACAGGGTGAGGCAGCCCCAGCATTTT
clone size: .
V gene: TRBV15
J gene: TRBJ1-5
D gene: TRBD1

CDR3 protein: CASSSSGGRGYTF
CDR3 DNA: TGTGCCAGCAGTTCCTCAGGGGGGAGAGGCTACACCTTC
clone size: .
V gene: TRBV27
J gene: TRBJ1-2
D gene: TRBD1

CDR3 protein: CASSLRQGYNYGYTF
CDR3 DNA: TGTGCCAGCAGCCTTCGACAGGGGTACAACTATGGCTACACCTTC
clone size: .
V gene: TRBV3-1/TRBV3-2
J gene: TRBJ1-2
D gene: TRBD1

CDR3 protein: CASSIRTGVNTEAFF
CDR3 DNA: TGTGCCAGCAGCATACGGACAGGGGTGAACACTGAAGCTTTCTTT
clone size: .
V gene: TRBV9
J gene: TRBJ1-1
D gene: TRBD1

CDR3 protein: CSAITGSSYEQYF
CDR3 DNA: TGCAGCGCCATCACAGGCAGCTCCTACGAGCAGTACTTC
clone size: few
V gene: TRBV29-1
J gene: TRBJ2-7
D gene: .

CDR3 protein: CASRRQGRDTEAFF
CDR3 DNA: TGTGCCAGCAGGCGACAGGGTCGGGACACTGAAGCTTTCTTT
clone size: .
V gene: TRBV5-4
J gene: TRBJ1-1
D gene: TRBD1

CDR3 protein: CASSLSAGTGGDTQYF
CDR3 DNA: TGCGCCAGCAGCTTATCAGCCGGGACAGGGGGAGATACGCAGTATTTT
clone size: .
V gene: TRBV5-1
J gene: TRBJ2-3
D gene: TRBD1

CDR3 protein: CASRSLVGGLYEQYF
CDR3 DNA: TGTGCCAGCAGATCCCTCGTTGGGGGCCTATACGAGCAGTACTTC
clone size: .
V gene: TRBV6-5
J gene: TRBJ2-7
D gene: .

CDR3 protein: CASSLVTNYGYTF
CDR3 DNA: TGCGCCAGCAGCTTGGTAACTAACTATGGCTACACCTTC
clone size: .
V gene: TRBV5-1
J gene: TRBJ1-2
D gene: .

CDR3 protein: CASSNYYGYTF
CDR3 DNA: TGTGCCAGTAGTAACTACTATGGCTACACCTTC
clone size: .
V gene: TRBV19
J gene: TRBJ1-2
D gene: .

CDR3 protein: CASSTRTSASGYNEQFF
CDR3 DNA: TGCGCCAGCAGCACACGAACGTCGGCTAGCGGCTACAATGAGCAGTTCTTC
clone size: few
V gene: TRBV5-1
J gene: TRBJ2-1
D gene: TRBD2